One and the same sample provided the 10 T cell receptor beta chains below, sequenced in a study of shared clonotypes between healthy human individuals (dated by TCRdb to the early 2020s). Libraries were made using the immunoSEQ multiplex PCR assay. TCRdb holds this immuneACCESS table with in-frame rearrangements only. Some clones are missing; in checked studies, unresolved V genes explain under half, and the rest has no known cause. The sample includes some 1 million clones, with 65% to 75% observed a single time. The top ten hold about 1.5% of the sample. Specimen: memory CD4+ T cells sorted from blood. This sample's cell subset or site label indicates: CD45RA-negative fraction. The receptors stem from a man between 18 and 29 years old in good health.

The chain has TRBV27 and TRBJ1-1; the D gene is possibly TRBD1 (6 bases). Germline V gives CDR1 MNHEY, CDR2 SMNVEV (reference sequence). The CDR3 is 17 amino acids. The V gene lost 3 bases and the J gene lost 0 bases, with 17 bases spanning the gap. DNA of the CDR3: TGTGCCAGCAGTTTCGGACAGCCGAGATCGATGAACACTGAAGCTTTCTTT. Its translation: CASSFGQPRSMNTEAFF.

This chain connects TRBV5-8 to TRBJ2-1; 7 bases are a match to TRBD2. The CDR3 is 16 residues long. Germline lookup yields CDR1 SGHTS and CDR2 YDEGEE. The ends lost 3 bases at V and 1 base at J; junction bases unmatched: 7. In DNA form, the CDR3 reads TGTGCCAGCAGCTGGTTGGGGGGGAGTTCCTACAATGAGCAGTTCTTC. It encodes CASSWLGGSSYNEQFF. The variable domain in full, completed from reference TRBV5-8 and TRBJ2-1, reads EAGVTQSPTHLIKTRGQQATLRCSPISGHTSVYWYQQALGLGLQFLLWYDEGEERNRGNFPPRFSGRQFPNYSSELNVNALELEDSALYLCASSWLGGSSYNEQFFGPGTRLTVL.

This chain connects TRBV6-1 to TRBJ1-1; D is unresolved. Germline V gives CDR1 MNHNS, CDR2 SASEGT. V was trimmed by 6 bases and J by 1 base, leaving 9 bases between them. This CDR3 comprises 13 residues. The CDR3 spells CASRVSENTEAFF. CDR3 DNA: TGTGCCAGCAGGGTGTCAGAGAACACTGAAGCTTTCTTT.

This chain links TRBV10-3 with TRBJ1-4; no clear D. V shed 2 bases and J shed 0 bases, with 7 bases lying between them. The CDR3 has 15 amino acids. Germline loops: CDR1 ENHRY, CDR2 SYGVKD. CDR3 amino acids: CAISEAAATNEKLFF. CDR3 sequence (DNA): TGTGCCATCAGTGAGGCTGCCGCAACTAATGAAAAACTGTTTTTT.

This clone was recorded a few times. The rearrangement uses TRBV11-2 and TRBJ2-6, with TRBD1 matching 8 bases. CDR3 length: 17 residues. V lost 3 bases to trimming and J lost 4 bases; unmatched junction nucleotides: 8. The germline V gene has CDR1 SGHAT and CDR2 FQNNGV. As DNA, the CDR3 is TGTGCCAGCAGCTTTCAAAGGACAGGGTACGGGGCCAACGTCCTGACTTTC. This codes for CASSFQRTGYGANVLTF.

The CDR3 DNA is TGTGCCAGCAGCCGGATCAGGGACCTGAACACTGAAGCTTTCTTT. This sequence encodes CASSRIRDLNTEAFF. The chain uses TRBV5-6 and TRBJ1-1, with a weak D call TRBD1 (5 bases). Germline V lookup: CDR1 SGHDT, CDR2 YYEEEE. Deletions cut 4 bases from V and 0 bases from J, with 13 bases between. The CDR3 consists of 15 residues.

V is TRBV5-1 and J is TRBJ2-1, with D unclear. V lost 6 bases and J 7 bases, leaving 8 bases between the germline ends. This CDR3 region has 11 residues. Germline assignment: CDR1 SGHRS and CDR2 YFSETQ. The CDR3 loop reads CASTQGNEQFF. Here the CDR3 DNA reads TGCGCCAGCACCCAAGGAAATGAGCAGTTCTTC.

CDR3 residues: CASSHNTGELFF. CDR3 bases: TGTGCCAGCAGCCACAACACCGGGGAGCTGTTTTTT. This sequence joins TRBV6-5 and TRBJ2-2, with no clear D. Germline V lookup: CDR1 MNHEY, CDR2 SVGAGI. The CDR3 is 12 residues long. The V end lost 6 bases, the J end lost 2 bases, and 4 bases lay between the germline ends.

This clone was counted many times. The chain has TRBV6-1 and TRBJ1-2; 7 bases agree with TRBD1. The junction had 7 bases not matched to a gene; V was cut back by 8 bases and J by 4 bases. Germline values: CDR1 MNHNS, CDR2 SASEGT. The CDR3 has 13 residues. CDR3 sequence reads: CASLGGWGYGYTF. CDR3 coding DNA: TGTGCCAGCCTAGGGGGCTGGGGCTATGGCTACACCTTC.

This rearrangement joins TRBV19 to TRBJ2-3; D not certain. CDR1 and CDR2 (germline): LNHDA, SQIVND (reference sequence). This CDR3 has 11 residues. Trimming removed 5 bases from V and 6 bases from J, with 6 bases in between. CDR3 DNA: TGTGCCAGTAGTGTCATGGATACGCAGTATTTT. It encodes CASSVMDTQYF.